These T cell receptor beta chains were read from a single sample in a study of identical twins. Each CDR3 protein is one row after TCRdb ran MiXCR on the 5' RACE reads. This repertoire shows more than 1.5 million distinct CDR3 sequences, around 29% found once; its top ten account for about 0.25%. Input material: cord blood. Receptors were obtained from a newborn girl in good health. CDR3s include the opening cysteine and the closing phenylalanine or tryptophan. Each record gives: D gene, V gene, clone size, J gene, CDR3 DNA, CDR3 protein. The D gene is left open where the match is weak. Not every row has a clone size; where given, it reads once, few, many or a size class.

D: TRBD1; V: TRBV7-9; size: few; J: TRBJ1-2; DNA: TGTGCCAGCAGCTTAATCGGACAGGGGGAACAACTATGGGGCTACACCTTC; CDR3: CASSLIGQGEQLWGYTF
D: -; V: TRBV6-2/TRBV6-3; size: many; J: TRBJ1-2; DNA: TGTGCCAGCAGTTACAACGGAGGCTATGGCTACACCTTC; CDR3: CASSYNGGYGYTF
D: -; V: TRBV20-1; size: -; J: TRBJ2-1; DNA: TGCAGTGCTAGTGACGTAGCCAATGAGCAGTTCTTC; CDR3: CSASDVANEQFF
D: -; V: TRBV20-1; size: -; J: TRBJ2-3; DNA: TGCAGTGCCCACCGGTGGGGGATCGGAGATACGCAGTATTTT; CDR3: CSAHRWGIGDTQYF
D: -; V: TRBV3-1; size: many; J: TRBJ1-2; DNA: TGTGCCAGCAGCCAAGAAGGGAAAAAGGGGATGTGGAACTATGGCTACACCTTC; CDR3: CASSQEGKKGMWNYGYTF
D: -; V: TRBV29-1; size: -; J: TRBJ2-3; DNA: TGCAGCGTGCGGCCAGGCGGCACAGATACGCAGTATTTT; CDR3: CSVRPGGTDTQYF
D: TRBD2; V: TRBV20-1; size: few; J: TRBJ2-1; DNA: TGCAGTGCTAGTTCCAGCGGGGTACCGAGCTCCTACAATGAGCAGTTCTTC; CDR3: CSASSSGVPSSYNEQFF
D: TRBD2; V: TRBV20-1; size: -; J: TRBJ2-1; DNA: TGCAGTGCTAGTGATTGGCCGGGACTAGCGGGAGGGCCCAACAATGAGCAGTTCTTC; CDR3: CSASDWPGLAGGPNNEQFF
D: -; V: TRBV5-1; size: few; J: TRBJ2-7; DNA: TGCGCCAGCAGCCCCGGACCGACCCAATACGAGCAGTACTTC; CDR3: CASSPGPTQYEQYF
D: TRBD2; V: TRBV4-2; size: -; J: TRBJ2-7; DNA: TGTGCCAGCAGCCAGGCGGTGACTAGCGGGGGTTTCTCCTACGAGCAGTACTTC; CDR3: CASSQAVTSGGFSYEQYF
D: TRBD2; V: TRBV14; size: -; J: TRBJ2-3; DNA: TGTGCCAGCAGCCCTGGACTAGCGGGATGGGTAGATACGCAGTATTTT; CDR3: CASSPGLAGWVDTQYF
D: -; V: TRBV4-2; size: few; J: TRBJ1-4; DNA: TGTGCCAGCAGCCAAGTGGCCAGGGAGGGGAAACTGTTTTTT; CDR3: CASSQVAREGKLFF
D: TRBD2; V: TRBV20-1; size: -; J: TRBJ2-1; DNA: TGCAGTGCTAGAGATAGGCAGCGGGGATACAATGAGCAGTTCTTC; CDR3: CSARDRQRGYNEQFF
D: -; V: TRBV20-1; size: -; J: TRBJ2-3; DNA: TGCAGTGCTAGTAAGCTGGGCGGCCCCACAGATACGCAGTATTTT; CDR3: CSASKLGGPTDTQYF
D: -; V: TRBV5-5; size: few; J: TRBJ2-1; DNA: TGTGCCAGCAGCTCTGGGCATAACTCCTACAATGAGCAGTTCTTC; CDR3: CASSSGHNSYNEQFF
D: TRBD2; V: TRBV29-1; size: -; J: TRBJ2-3; DNA: TGCAGCGGGGCGGGGGTGTTTAGCACAGATACGCAGTATTTT; CDR3: CSGAGVFSTDTQYF
D: -; V: TRBV7-2; size: -; J: TRBJ1-3; DNA: TGTGCCAGCAGCTTGGGGCAGTTCTCGGGAAACACCATATATTTT; CDR3: CASSLGQFSGNTIYF
D: -; V: TRBV20-1; size: -; J: TRBJ2-1; DNA: TGCAGTGCTAGAGTCTCCTACAATGAGCAGTTCTTC; CDR3: CSARVSYNEQFF
D: -; V: TRBV13; size: -; J: TRBJ2-5; DNA: TGTGCCAGCAGCCCCCGCCTAAGGAATGAGCAGTACTTC; CDR3: CASSPRLRNEQYF
D: -; V: TRBV12-3/TRBV12-4; size: -; J: TRBJ2-7; DNA: TGTGCCAGCAGAGATCAAGGACATTACAATGAGCAGTACTTC; CDR3: CASRDQGHYNEQYF
D: TRBD1; V: TRBV6-8; size: -; J: TRBJ2-7; DNA: TGTGCCAGCAGTTACTCAGGGGACAGCTCCTACGAGCAGTACTTC; CDR3: CASSYSGDSSYEQYF
D: -; V: TRBV14; size: -; J: TRBJ2-7; DNA: TGTGCCAGCAGCCAAAAGTGGCAGGGGGGGAATGAGCAGTACTTC; CDR3: CASSQKWQGGNEQYF
D: -; V: TRBV5-1; size: -; J: TRBJ2-5; DNA: TGCGCCAGCAGCCTAGGACACAACCAAGAGACCCAGTACTTC; CDR3: CASSLGHNQETQYF
D: -; V: TRBV19; size: -; J: TRBJ1-2; DNA: TGTGCCAGTAGTGGGATAGAAGGCTATGGCTACACCTTC; CDR3: CASSGIEGYGYTF
D: TRBD2; V: TRBV2; size: -; J: TRBJ2-3; DNA: TGTGCCAGCAGGCGTCGGATAGCGGGGGCCACAGATACGCAGTATTTT; CDR3: CASRRRIAGATDTQYF
D: -; V: TRBV12-3/TRBV12-4; size: -; J: TRBJ2-7; DNA: TGTGCCAGCAGTCCCTCCAAGCGGGCGTCCTACGAGCAGTACTTC; CDR3: CASSPSKRASYEQYF
D: -; V: TRBV2; size: many; J: TRBJ2-3; DNA: TGTGCCAGCAGTGGACAGGCAGATACGCAGTATTTT; CDR3: CASSGQADTQYF
D: -; V: TRBV12-5; size: -; J: TRBJ2-3; DNA: TGTGCTAGTGGTTTGTCAGGGAGTGCGCAGTATTTT; CDR3: CASGLSGSAQYF
D: TRBD1; V: TRBV20-1; size: -; J: TRBJ1-6; DNA: TGCAGTGCTAGAAGTGACAGGGATAATTCACCCCTCCACTTT; CDR3: CSARSDRDNSPLHF
D: TRBD1; V: TRBV25-1; size: many; J: TRBJ1-2; DNA: TGTGCCAGCAGGGGACAGGGGCTGCATGGCTATGGCTACACCTTC; CDR3: CASRGQGLHGYGYTF
D: TRBD1; V: TRBV15; size: few; J: TRBJ1-2; DNA: TGTGCCACCAGCAGGAAGGGGGCTGACTATGGCTACACCTTC; CDR3: CATSRKGADYGYTF
D: TRBD1; V: TRBV24-1; size: -; J: TRBJ2-3; DNA: TGTGCCACCAGTGACATCAGGGGGGATACGCAGTATTTT; CDR3: CATSDIRGDTQYF
D: TRBD2; V: TRBV20-1; size: few; J: TRBJ2-1; DNA: TGCAGTGCAAGGGAGGGGACCCCCTACAATGAGCAGTTCTTC; CDR3: CSAREGTPYNEQFF
D: -; V: TRBV29-1; size: -; J: TRBJ2-3; DNA: TGCAGCGTCGGACTTACTTGCACAGATACGCAGTATTTT; CDR3: CSVGLTCTDTQYF
D: TRBD2; V: TRBV7-9; size: few; J: TRBJ2-7; DNA: TGTGCCAGCAGCGCCCCTAGCGGGAGGACGTACGAGCAGTACTTC; CDR3: CASSAPSGRTYEQYF